The 25 T cell receptor beta chains given below trace back to one sample, sequenced in a study of CD8+CD57+ T cells in acquired aplastic anemia. CDR3 and TCR beta VDJ profiling relied on a genomic DNA template. TCRdb redid the calling of the reads with MiXCR, one entry per CDR3 protein. The sample gives 200,000 to 300,000 distinct CDR3 sequences, roughly 82% of which show up once; roughly two fifths is in the top ten. Previously, flow cytometry had revealed CD8+CD57+ cell expansion in the patients chosen for sequencing. The sequenced sample was sorted CD4+, CD8+, or CD8+CD57+ T cells (not recorded which) from PBMCs. The receptors stem from a human donor with aplastic anemia.

This sequence joins TRBV7-9 and TRBJ1-2, with D hard to call. The CDR3 length is 15 residues. Germline assignment: CDR1 SEHNR and CDR2 FQNEAQ (reference sequence). The V end lost 3 bases, the J end lost 13 bases, and 24 bases lay between the germline ends. The CDR3 loop reads CASSLTADSGPGTTF. DNA for the CDR3: TGTGCCAGCAGCTTGACGGCGGATTCTGGCCCAGGCACCACCTTC.

This chain links TRBV7-2 with TRBJ2-7; D unresolved. The CDR3 is 16 residues long. Germline V CDR1 and CDR2: SGHTA, FQGNSA. V lost 2 bases and J 7 bases, leaving 21 bases between the germline ends. CDR3 coding DNA: TGTGCCAGCAGCTTATTAGGAACAGCCCTTTCGCAGGAGCAGTACGTC. Residues: CASSLLGTALSQEQYV.

The chain employs TRBV20-1 and TRBJ2-3, with D perhaps TRBD2 (6 bases). With 6 bases removed from V and 2 bases from J, the gap between germline ends came to 12 bases. The CDR3 length is 13 residues. Germline V gene lookup returns CDR1 DFQATT and CDR2 SNEGSKA (reference sequence). The CDR3 is CSAESSDTDTQYF. CDR3 nucleotides: TGCAGTGCAGAATCTAGCGACACAGATACGCAGTATTTT.

Worth noting for this clonotype: Given the absence of the conserved phenylalanine or tryptophan at the CDR3 end, a read error is likely. The limits of the CDR3 on the DNA are not certain, so only TCRdb's listed CDR3 is given. This chain connects TRBV7-9 to TRBJ2-3. The CDR3 length is 13 residues, termini included. Germline lookup yields CDR1 SEHNR and CDR2 FQNEAQ (reference sequence). The CDR3 here is CASSEAGTADPQY.

This clonotype was seen a single time. This chain connects TRBV12-3 or TRBV12-4 to TRBJ1-4, with no clear D. The CDR3 spans 12 residues. V lost 6 bases to trimming and J lost 2 bases, with 4 bases between them. CDR3 bases: TGTGCCAGCAGACGGACTAATGAAAAACTGTTTTTT. It codes for CASRRTNEKLFF.

V gene TRBV19 combines with J gene TRBJ2-1, with a weak D call TRBD1 (5 bases). The V end was cut by 9 bases, the J end by 5 bases, with 20 bases between. The CDR3 sequence is 15 residues long. From germline, CDR1 is LNHDA and CDR2 SQIVND (reference sequence). The CDR3 here is CASSTARGFHNEQFF. The DNA of the CDR3 is TGTGCCAGCAGCACGGCAAGGGGATTCCACAATGAGCAGTTCTTC.

The chain has TRBV20-1 and TRBJ2-1; a weak D match, TRBD1 (7 bases). This CDR3 has 16 amino acids. V lost 0 bases, J lost 0 bases, and 12 bases lay in between. From germline, CDR1 is DFQATT and CDR2 SNEGSKA (reference sequence). Here the CDR3 reads CSARDPGGSSYNEQFF. CDR3 bases: TGCAGTGCTAGAGACCCAGGGGGGAGCTCCTACAATGAGCAGTTCTTC.

DNA for the CDR3: TGTGCCAGCAGCAGCGGGGACACCGACGACGGGCAGTACTTC. Translating it yields CASSSGDTDDGQYF. This chain links TRBV9 with TRBJ2-5, with D possibly TRBD2 on 7 matching bases. V lost 4 bases and J lost 11, with 21 bases in between. Germline-derived CDR1 and CDR2 are SGDLS and YYNGEE. The CDR3 runs 14 residues. The variable domain in full, with the rest retrieved from reference TRBV9 and TRBJ2-5, is DSGVTQTPKHLITATGQRVTLRCSPRSGDLSVYWYQQSLDQGLQFLIQYYNGEERAKGNILERFSAQQFPDLHSELNLSSLELGDSALYFCASSSGDTDDGQYFGPGTRLLVL.

This rearrangement joins TRBV10-3 to TRBJ2-3; D not resolved. With 6 bases removed from V and 6 bases from J, the gap between germline ends came to 10 bases. The CDR3 is made up of 12 amino acids. Germline lookup yields CDR1 ENHRY and CDR2 SYGVKD. CDR3 loop: CAISDRLDTQYF. The CDR3 coding sequence is TGTGCCATCAGCGATAGGTTGGATACGCAGTATTTT.

On this clonotype itself: An end of the junction differs from the germline gene, which may be a read error. The V gene is TRBV7-2, the J gene TRBJ1-1; D is ambiguous. CDR1 is SGHTA, CDR2 FQGNSA, per germline. The CDR3 runs 15 residues. The DNA of the CDR3 is TGTGCCAGCAGCTTAGATCACCCCGCCTACACTGAGGCTTTCTTT. Protein product: CASSLDHPAYTEAFF.

This clonotype was seen once. The rearrangement uses TRBV15 and TRBJ2-1, with 7 bases fitting TRBD2. The V gene end was trimmed by 4 bases and the J gene end by 8 bases; junction bases not matched to a gene: 14. The germline V gene encodes CDR1 LNHNV and CDR2 YYDKDF (reference sequence). This CDR3 is 16 amino acids long. CDR3 loop: CATSIGRKGGSDEQFF. The CDR3 DNA reads as TGTGCCACCAGCATAGGCAGAAAGGGAGGGAGCGATGAGCAGTTCTTC. The full variable domain, rest sourced from reference TRBV15 and TRBJ2-1, is DAMVIQNPRYQVTQFGKPVTLSCSQTLNHNVMYWYQQKSSQAPKLLFHYYDKDFNNEADTPDNFQSRRPNTSFCFLDIRSPGLGDTAMYLCATSIGRKGGSDEQFFGPGTRLTVL.

A word on this clonotype: Lacking the conserved final phenylalanine or tryptophan, this CDR3 likely reflects a read error. It is unclear where the CDR3 begins or ends on the DNA, so no DNA is shown, and the CDR3 is as TCRdb lists it. The chain recombines TRBV2 with TRBJ1-5. Germline CDR1 and CDR2: SNHLY and FYNNEI. Ends included, the CDR3 has 14 residues. CDR3 residues: CASSDAYRNQPHHG.

The chain uses TRBV9 and TRBJ2-3, with unresolved D. CDR3 size: 14 residues. Trimming shortened V by 0 bases and J by 6 bases, and 11 bases separated the two germline ends. Germline V CDR1 and CDR2: SGDLS, YYNGEE. The CDR3 nucleotides read TGTGCCAGCAGCGTAGCGGCAGGTACCGATACGCAGTATTTT. Its translation is CASSVAAGTDTQYF. Full variable domain (remainder filled in from reference TRBV9 and TRBJ2-3): DSGVTQTPKHLITATGQRVTLRCSPRSGDLSVYWYQQSLDQGLQFLIQYYNGEERAKGNILERFSAQQFPDLHSELNLSSLELGDSALYFCASSVAAGTDTQYFGPGTRLTVL.

In this sample, this clonotype turned up a few times. The gene calls are TRBV24-1 and TRBJ2-3; D may be TRBD1 or TRBD2 (5 bases each). Trimming shortened V by 3 bases and J by 7 bases, and 10 bases separated the two germline ends. Germline V gene lookup returns CDR1 KGHDR and CDR2 SFDVKD. The CDR3 has 13 amino acids. CDR3 region: CATSDMGTNTQYF. CDR3 nucleotides: TGTGCCACCAGTGATATGGGGACGAATACGCAGTATTTT.

The chain links TRBV7-9 to TRBJ2-3; perhaps D is TRBD1 or TRBD2 (5 bases each). This CDR3 is built from 15 residues. The V end was cut by 3 bases, the J end by 15 bases, with 25 bases between. Germline V gene data show CDR1 as SEHNR and CDR2 as FQNEAQ (reference sequence). Here the CDR3 DNA reads TGTGCCAGCAGCTTCGTGAGGGACGGGCTGGTAACGGGCTATTTT. Its translation is CASSFVRDGLVTGYF.

The V call is TRBV7-9, the J call TRBJ2-3; 10 nucleotides align to TRBD2. Germline V gives CDR1 SEHNR, CDR2 FQNEAQ (reference sequence). V lost 5 bases and J lost 6; bases outside the gene matches: 23. The CDR3 totals 20 residues. As DNA, the CDR3 is TGTGCCAGCAGCCCTCAAAGAAATGGGCTAGCGGGAGCGGAGATGGATACGCAGTATTTT. Protein product: CASSPQRNGLAGAEMDTQYF.

A single count supports this clonotype. The conserved phenylalanine or tryptophan normally closing the CDR3 is absent here, so this likely arose from a read error. The limits of the CDR3 on the DNA are not certain, so only TCRdb's listed CDR3 is given. The chain is built from TRBV7-9 and TRBJ2-3; TRBD1, as called in the table, went unchecked against the DNA. The CDR3 contains 13 residues when both ends are counted. Germline CDR1 reads SEHNR; CDR2 reads FQNEAQ (reference sequence). The CDR3 reads CASSLVPGEPLYG.

The chain uses TRBV20-1 and TRBJ2-1; 9 bases are a match to TRBD2. With 5 bases clipped from V and 6 bases from J, the junction kept 8 bases outside the gene matches. CDR3 length: 14 amino acids. Germline V gene lookup returns CDR1 DFQATT and CDR2 SNEGSKA (reference sequence). Here the CDR3 reads CSAGLGTSFNEQFF. CDR3 nucleotides: TGCAGTGCTGGCCTTGGGACTAGCTTCAATGAGCAGTTCTTC.

In regard to this clonotype: At one end, the junction sequence differs from germline, possibly due to a read error. J is TRBJ1-1 and V is TRBV7-2; tentative D call: TRBD1 (5 bases). From germline, CDR1 is SGHTA and CDR2 FQGNSA. This CDR3 spans 13 amino acids. The CDR3 DNA reads TGTGCCAGCAGCTTAGCACGGGACGCCGAAGATTTCTTT. It yields the protein CASSLARDAEDFF.

Comments on this clonotype: The junction departs from the called germline gene at one end, perhaps through a read error. This chain uses TRBV9 with TRBJ1-1; D not resolved. Per germline, CDR1 SGDLS and CDR2 YYNGEE. The CDR3 covers 15 residues. The chain's CDR3 is CASSLELARNNEAFF. CDR3 DNA sequence: TGTGCCAGCAGCTTAGAGCTCGCCCGAAACAATGAAGCTTTCTTT.

The chain employs TRBV19 and TRBJ2-7, with unresolved D. Germline V CDR1 and CDR2: LNHDA, SQIVND (reference sequence). V lost 3 bases to trimming and J lost 0 bases, with 9 bases between them. The CDR3 consists of 14 residues. CDR3 in amino acids: CASSINSDSYEQYF. The CDR3 DNA is TGTGCCAGTAGTATCAACTCCGACTCCTACGAGCAGTACTTC.

This chain's CDR3 is CAISVDKEVDTQYF. CDR3 in DNA: TGTGCCATCAGTGTGGATAAGGAGGTAGATACGCAGTATTTT. V gene TRBV10-3 combines with J gene TRBJ2-3; possibly TRBD2 for D (5 bases). CDR3 length: 14 amino acids. V lost 4 bases and J 5 bases, leaving 13 bases between the germline ends. The germline gives CDR1 ENHRY, CDR2 SYGVKD.

The CDR3 coding sequence is TGTGCCAGTAGTATACTAGCGGGGGGCTACGAGCAGTACTTC. Translation: CASSILAGGYEQYF. V usage is TRBV19 and J usage is TRBJ2-7; 11 bases agree with TRBD2. In germline, CDR1 is LNHDA, CDR2 SQIVND (reference sequence). The CDR3 contains 14 residues. Unmatched junction bases numbered 0, after V lost 2 bases and J lost 3 bases.

Notes on this clonotype: At one boundary the junction diverges from the germline segment, which might be a read error. The rearrangement uses TRBV7-2 and TRBJ1-6; TRBD1 agrees at 10 bases. The germline CDR1 and CDR2 sequences are SGHTA and FQGNSA. The CDR3 is 14 amino acids. The chain's CDR3 is CASSLTGGAYHGYF. For the CDR3, the DNA is TGTGCCAGCAGCTTGACAGGGGGCGCCTACCATGGCTACTTT.

The chain joins TRBV7-8 to TRBJ1-1; a possible D gene is TRBD1 (5 bases). Germline V gene lookup returns CDR1 SGHVS and CDR2 FQNEAQ. The V gene lost 5 bases and the J gene lost 1 base, with 11 bases spanning the gap. The length of the CDR3 is 14 residues. In DNA form, the CDR3 reads TGTGCCAGCAGCGTCGGGACGGCGAACACTGAAGCTTTCTTT. Its translation is CASSVGTANTEAFF.